A single sample is the source of the 19 T cell receptor beta chains below, sequenced in a study of OX40 agonist ivuxolimab in advanced cancers. The method was immunoSEQ multiplex PCR; TCRdb's version includes in-frame clones alone and lacks a portion of them. In the table there are tens of thousands of clones, roughly 84% of which are singletons. Sample: CD4+ or CD8+ T cells sorted from blood, taken in a trial of the OX40 agonist ivuxolimab. Every receptor here comes from an adult with an advanced solid tumor such as melanoma, head and neck, liver or kidney cancer.

V and J are TRBV23-1 and TRBJ1-6; perhaps TRBD1 as D (5 bases). TRBV23-1 is labeled an ORF, and its function is uncertain. V was shortened by 6 bases and J by 14 bases, with 20 bases between the two germline ends. CDR3 length: 14 residues. As DNA, the CDR3 is TGCGCCAGCAGAGTCCCGGGACCTCCCCTGGCCCTCCACTTT. Its translation: CASRVPGPPLALHF.

To note about this clone: At one of its ends the junction is not consistent with the germline gene, which may arise from a read error. The V call is TRBV5-1, the J call TRBJ1-2; D not resolved. CDR1 and CDR2 from the germline V gene are SGHRS and YFSETQ. The CDR3 is 12 amino acids. CDR3 in amino acids: CASSLSNNGYTF. The CDR3 coding sequence is TGCGCCAGCAGCTTGAGTAACAATGGCTACACCTTC. The full variable domain, rest sourced from reference TRBV5-1 and TRBJ1-2, is KAGVTQTPRYLIKTRGQQVTLSCSPISGHRSVSWYQQTPGQGLQFLFEYFSETQRNKGNFPGRFSGRQFSNSRSEMNVSTLELGDSALYLCASSLSNNGYTFGSGTRLTVV.

J is TRBJ2-1 and V is TRBV14; 9 bases align to TRBD2. V shed 1 base, J shed 4 bases, and the junction held 5 bases outside the gene matches. Germline-derived CDR1 and CDR2 are SGHDN and FVKESK. There are 16 residues in the CDR3. The CDR3 coding sequence is TGTGCCAGCAGCCAAGGATGGAGCGGGAGGTACAATGAGCAGTTCTTC. The encoded protein is CASSQGWSGRYNEQFF.

V is TRBV7-2 and J is TRBJ2-1; TRBD1 agrees at 8 bases. Germline V lookup: CDR1 SGHTA, CDR2 FQGNSA. The trim removed 5 bases at V and 2 bases at J, leaving 2 bases unmatched. CDR3 length equals 14 residues. DNA for the CDR3: TGTGCCAGCAGCCAGGGACAGGCCTACAATGAGCAGTTCTTC. Protein sequence: CASSQGQAYNEQFF.

The chain combines TRBV28 with TRBJ2-7; possible D gene TRBD1, 5 bases. CDR1 is MDHEN, CDR2 SYDVKM, per germline. CDR3 length: 16 residues. V was shortened by 6 bases and J by 4 bases, with 22 bases between the two germline ends. CDR3 in DNA: TGTGCCAGCAGCCTTCCCCTTTCGGACACTGGGTACGAGCAGTACTTC. It translates to CASSLPLSDTGYEQYF.

This clone was counted a single time. The chain employs TRBV5-6 and TRBJ1-1; 7 nucleotides align to TRBD1. The V segment lost 0 bases and the J segment 4 bases; nucleotides outside the gene matches: 9. Germline CDR1 reads SGHDT; CDR2 reads YYEEEE. This CDR3 contains 16 residues. The CDR3 DNA sequence: TGTGCCAGCAGCTTGGGATTGACAGGGTTCGGCACTGAAGCTTTCTTT. This sequence encodes CASSLGLTGFGTEAFF.

The chain joins TRBV25-1 to TRBJ1-2; 7 bases map to TRBD1. This CDR3 is built from 16 residues. CDR1 is MGHDK and CDR2 is SYGVNS in the germline V gene. With 5 bases clipped from V and 8 bases from J, the junction kept 17 bases outside the gene matches. The CDR3 spells CASSRTTGPREWGYTF. The CDR3 DNA reads TGTGCCAGCAGTCGCACGACAGGGCCCCGTGAATGGGGCTACACCTTC.

The rearrangement uses TRBV5-1 and TRBJ2-1, with 11 bases matching TRBD2. Losses at the gene ends were 1 base for V and 6 bases for J; bases not matched to a gene: 3. The CDR3 has 15 residues. Germline V gene sequence: CDR1 SGHRS, CDR2 YFSETQ. CDR3 sequence: CASSLPLAGVNEQFF. In nucleotides, the CDR3 is TGCGCCAGCAGCTTGCCACTAGCGGGAGTCAATGAGCAGTTCTTC.

The rearrangement uses TRBV5-6 and TRBJ1-5, with D tentatively TRBD1 (5 bases). V lost 2 bases and J lost 2, with 17 bases in between. The CDR3 runs to 17 residues. Germline V CDR1 and CDR2: SGHDT, YYEEEE. CDR3 protein: CASSLSGGARGNQPQHF. The CDR3 DNA sequence: TGTGCCAGCAGCTTATCGGGAGGGGCGCGGGGCAATCAGCCCCAGCATTTT.

V and J are TRBV10-2 and TRBJ1-2; D call uncertain. V lost 4 bases to trimming and J lost 4 bases, with 7 bases between them. CDR1 is WSHSY, CDR2 SAAADI, per germline. The CDR3 covers 12 residues. The CDR3 bases are TGCGCCAGCAGTGCCCAGCGCTATGGCTACACCTTC. It encodes CASSAQRYGYTF.

DNA of the CDR3: TGTGCCAGCAATGAGGACAGGAACACTGAAGCTTTCTTT. It translates to CASNEDRNTEAFF. The chain links TRBV6-9 to TRBJ1-1; the D gene is possibly TRBD1 (6 bases). Germline CDR1 and CDR2: MNHGY and SVAAGI. The ends were cut back, 7 bases at V and 1 base at J, with 10 bases in the middle. This CDR3 region has 13 residues.

The chain links TRBV2 to TRBJ1-5; D gene uncertain. CDR1 and CDR2 from the germline V gene are SNHLY and FYNNEI. The CDR3 extends over 13 amino acids. V shed 5 bases and J shed 1 base, with 6 bases lying between them. As DNA, the CDR3 is TGTGCCAGCAGTAGGGAAAGCAATCAGCCCCAGCATTTT. It yields the protein CASSRESNQPQHF. The whole variable domain, remainder taken from reference TRBV2 and TRBJ1-5, is EPEVTQTPSHQVTQMGQEVILRCVPISNHLYFYWYRQILGQKVEFLVSFYNNEISEKSEIFDDQFSVERPDGSNFTLKIRSTKLEDSAMYFCASSRESNQPQHFGDGTRLSIL.

CDR3 sequence reads: CASSTIPPDLNTGELFF. CDR3 sequence (DNA): TGCGCCAGCAGCACGATCCCGCCCGACCTGAACACCGGGGAGCTGTTTTTT. V gene TRBV5-1 combines with J gene TRBJ2-2; D gene unclear. This CDR3 spans 17 amino acids. Per the germline V gene, CDR1 is SGHRS and CDR2 is YFSETQ. V was clipped by 4 bases and J by 1 base, with 17 bases between them.

The V and J genes are TRBV6-1 and TRBJ2-1; D possibly corresponds to TRBD1 (6 bases). The V gene lost 2 bases and the J gene lost 9 bases, with 17 bases spanning the gap. There are 15 residues in the CDR3. Germline lookup yields CDR1 MNHNS and CDR2 SASEGT. Here the CDR3 reads CASSEYQAGAIEQFF. The CDR3 nucleotides are TGTGCCAGCAGTGAATATCAGGCAGGGGCTATTGAGCAGTTCTTC.

The genes are TRBV7-2 and TRBJ2-3; D possibly corresponds to TRBD2 (5 bases). V was cut by 3 bases and J by 6 bases, with 16 bases left in between. The CDR3 loop spans 15 amino acids. Germline loops: CDR1 SGHTA, CDR2 FQGNSA. The CDR3: CASSLALALADTQYF. The CDR3 DNA follows: TGTGCCAGCAGCTTGGCGTTAGCATTAGCGGATACGCAGTATTTT.

The V gene is TRBV18, the J gene TRBJ2-7, with 9 bases matching TRBD2. This CDR3 is 21 amino acids long. Germline CDR1 and CDR2: KGHSH and LQKENI. The ends lost 3 bases at V and 1 base at J; junction bases unmatched: 22. This chain's CDR3 is CASSPTGPHSRREGGSYEQYF. Written as DNA, the CDR3 is TGTGCCAGCTCACCTACGGGACCACACTCGAGGCGGGAGGGGGGTTCCTACGAGCAGTACTTC.

V and J are TRBV28 and TRBJ2-5, with D tentatively TRBD1 (8 bases). Germline V gene sequence: CDR1 MDHEN, CDR2 SYDVKM. This CDR3 has 13 amino acids. V was pared by 11 bases and J by 5 bases, with 18 bases between. CDR3 coding DNA: TGTGCCCTTTCCAGGGGGCGGGAGGAGACCCAGTACTTC. This gives the protein CALSRGREETQYF.

The rearrangement joins TRBV5-4 to TRBJ2-3, with D possibly matching TRBD2 (5 bases). Germline V gives CDR1 SGHNT, CDR2 YYREEE (reference sequence). The CDR3 is 15 amino acids. Trimming shortened V by 0 bases and J by 4 bases, and 12 bases separated the two germline ends. The CDR3 DNA reads TGTGCCAGCAGCTTGGTGGGAGTAAACGCAGATACGCAGTATTTT. Amino acid sequence: CASSLVGVNADTQYF.

The chain is built from TRBV23-1 and TRBJ2-5; 10 bases line up with TRBD1. TRBV23-1 is designated an ORF whose function remains uncertain. V lost 4 bases, J lost 2 bases, and 1 base stayed unmatched. This CDR3 comprises 14 residues. CDR3 amino acids: CASSRTGGQETQYF. CDR3 sequence (DNA): TGCGCCAGCAGTCGGACAGGGGGTCAAGAGACCCAGTACTTC.